This TCR beta chain comes out of a study of blood T cell repertoires in COVID-19. Clones were read by immunoSEQ multiplex PCR, and TCRdb kept only the in-frame ones, dropping some. The sample has 360,000 or so clones, 89% seen once. From germline, CDR1 is LGHDT and CDR2 YNNKEL (reference sequence). The CDR3 has 18 amino acids. The trim removed 2 bases at V and 0 bases at J, leaving 11 bases unmatched. This receptor was taken from a woman aged 25 to 39 who had recovered from COVID-19. Sequencing was done on a sample of PBMCs or T cells enriched from blood (not recorded which). This chain uses TRBV3-1 (or the pseudogene TRBV3-2) with TRBJ1-2, with TRBD1 matching 8 bases. The CDR3 here is CASSQKSMTGVPNYGYTF. The CDR3 DNA reads as TGTGCCAGCAGCCAAAAGTCAATGACAGGGGTGCCTAACTATGGCTACACCTTC.